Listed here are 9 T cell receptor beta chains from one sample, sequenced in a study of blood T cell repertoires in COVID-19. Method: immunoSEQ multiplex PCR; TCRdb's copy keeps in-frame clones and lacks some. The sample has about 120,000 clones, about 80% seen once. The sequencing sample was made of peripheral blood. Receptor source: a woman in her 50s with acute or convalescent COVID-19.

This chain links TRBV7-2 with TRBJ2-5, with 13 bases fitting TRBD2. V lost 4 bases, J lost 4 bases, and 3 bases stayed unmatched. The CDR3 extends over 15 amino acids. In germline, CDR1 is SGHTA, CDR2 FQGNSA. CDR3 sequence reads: CASSSGLAGPETQYF. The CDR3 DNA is TGTGCCAGCAGCTCGGGACTAGCGGGACCAGAGACCCAGTACTTC.

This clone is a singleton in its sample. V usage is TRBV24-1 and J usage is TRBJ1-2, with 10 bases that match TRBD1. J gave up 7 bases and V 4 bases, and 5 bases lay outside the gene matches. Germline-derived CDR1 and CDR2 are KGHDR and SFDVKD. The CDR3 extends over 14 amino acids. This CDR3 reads CATSDPRTGGGYTF. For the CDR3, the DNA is TGTGCCACCAGTGACCCCCGGACAGGGGGTGGCTACACCTTC.

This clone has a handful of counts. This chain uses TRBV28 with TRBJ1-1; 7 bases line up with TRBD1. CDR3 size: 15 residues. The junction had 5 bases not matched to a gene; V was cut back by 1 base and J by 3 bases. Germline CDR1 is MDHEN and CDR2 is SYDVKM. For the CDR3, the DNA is TGTGCCAGCAGTTTATCGGACAGGTTCGACACTGAAGCTTTCTTT. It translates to CASSLSDRFDTEAFF.

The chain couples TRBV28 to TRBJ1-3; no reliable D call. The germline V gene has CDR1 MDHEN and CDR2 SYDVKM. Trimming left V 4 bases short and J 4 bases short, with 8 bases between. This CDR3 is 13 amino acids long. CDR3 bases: TGTGCCAGCAGTTGGGGAGTGGGAAACACCATATATTTT. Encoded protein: CASSWGVGNTIYF. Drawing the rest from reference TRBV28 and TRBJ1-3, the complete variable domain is DVKVTQSSRYLVKRTGEKVFLECVQDMDHENMFWYRQDPGLGLRLIYFSYDVKMKEKGDIPEGYSVSREKKERFSLILESASTNQTSMYLCASSWGVGNTIYFGEGSWLTVV.

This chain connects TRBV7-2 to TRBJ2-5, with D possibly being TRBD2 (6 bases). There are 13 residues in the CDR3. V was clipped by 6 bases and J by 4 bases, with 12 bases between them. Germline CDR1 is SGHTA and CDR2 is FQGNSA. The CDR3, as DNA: TGTGCCAGCAGGGTGGCGGGGTCAGAGACCCAGTACTTC. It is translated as CASRVAGSETQYF.

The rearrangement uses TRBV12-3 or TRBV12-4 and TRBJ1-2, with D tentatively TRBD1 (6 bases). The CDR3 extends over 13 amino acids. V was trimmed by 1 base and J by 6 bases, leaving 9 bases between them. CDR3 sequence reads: CASSLGGGHGYTF. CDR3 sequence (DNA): TGTGCCAGCAGTTTAGGCGGGGGCCATGGCTACACCTTC.

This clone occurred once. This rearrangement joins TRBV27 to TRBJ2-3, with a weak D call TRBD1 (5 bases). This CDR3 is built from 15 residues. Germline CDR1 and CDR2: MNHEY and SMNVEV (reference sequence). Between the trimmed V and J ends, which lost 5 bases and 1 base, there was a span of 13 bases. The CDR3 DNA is TGTGCCAGCAGTCCCAGGACATCGGGCACAGATACGCAGTATTTT. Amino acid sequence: CASSPRTSGTDTQYF.

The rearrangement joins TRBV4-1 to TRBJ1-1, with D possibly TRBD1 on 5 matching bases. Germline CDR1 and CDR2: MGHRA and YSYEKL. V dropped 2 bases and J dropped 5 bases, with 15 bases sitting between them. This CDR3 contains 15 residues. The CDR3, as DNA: TGCGCCAGCAGCCAACAGGGAAAAGGTGGTACTGAAGCTTTCTTT. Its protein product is CASSQQGKGGTEAFF.

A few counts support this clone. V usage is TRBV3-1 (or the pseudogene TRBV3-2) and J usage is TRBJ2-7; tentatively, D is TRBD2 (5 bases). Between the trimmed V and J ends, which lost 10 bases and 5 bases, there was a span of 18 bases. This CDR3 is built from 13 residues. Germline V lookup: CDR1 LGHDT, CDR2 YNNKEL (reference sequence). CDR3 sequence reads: CATGLSERNEQYF. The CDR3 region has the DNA TGTGCCACCGGACTGTCTGAGCGGAACGAGCAGTACTTC.